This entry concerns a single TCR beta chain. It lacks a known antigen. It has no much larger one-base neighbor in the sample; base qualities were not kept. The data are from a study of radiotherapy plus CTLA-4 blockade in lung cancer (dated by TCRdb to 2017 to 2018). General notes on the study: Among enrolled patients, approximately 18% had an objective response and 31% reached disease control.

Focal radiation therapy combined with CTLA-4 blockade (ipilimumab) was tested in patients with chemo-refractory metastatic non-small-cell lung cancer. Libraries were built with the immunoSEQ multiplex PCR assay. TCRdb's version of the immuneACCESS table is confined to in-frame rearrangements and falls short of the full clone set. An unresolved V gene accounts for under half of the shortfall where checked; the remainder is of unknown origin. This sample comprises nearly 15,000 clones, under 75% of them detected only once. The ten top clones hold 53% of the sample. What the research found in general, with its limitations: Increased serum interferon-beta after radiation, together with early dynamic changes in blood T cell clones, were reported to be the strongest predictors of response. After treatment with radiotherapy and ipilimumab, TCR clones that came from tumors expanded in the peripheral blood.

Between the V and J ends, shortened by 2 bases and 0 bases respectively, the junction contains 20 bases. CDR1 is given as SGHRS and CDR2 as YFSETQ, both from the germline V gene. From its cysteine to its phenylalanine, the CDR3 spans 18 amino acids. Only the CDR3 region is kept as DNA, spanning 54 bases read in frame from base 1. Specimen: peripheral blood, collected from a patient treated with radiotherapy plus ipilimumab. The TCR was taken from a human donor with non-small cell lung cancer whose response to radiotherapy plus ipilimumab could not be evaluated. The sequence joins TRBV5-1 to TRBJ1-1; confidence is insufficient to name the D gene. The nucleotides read TGCGCCAGCAGCTTTTCACACGGTGTACTAGTAATGAACACTGAAGCTTTCTTT. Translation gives CASSFSHGVLVMNTEAFF.